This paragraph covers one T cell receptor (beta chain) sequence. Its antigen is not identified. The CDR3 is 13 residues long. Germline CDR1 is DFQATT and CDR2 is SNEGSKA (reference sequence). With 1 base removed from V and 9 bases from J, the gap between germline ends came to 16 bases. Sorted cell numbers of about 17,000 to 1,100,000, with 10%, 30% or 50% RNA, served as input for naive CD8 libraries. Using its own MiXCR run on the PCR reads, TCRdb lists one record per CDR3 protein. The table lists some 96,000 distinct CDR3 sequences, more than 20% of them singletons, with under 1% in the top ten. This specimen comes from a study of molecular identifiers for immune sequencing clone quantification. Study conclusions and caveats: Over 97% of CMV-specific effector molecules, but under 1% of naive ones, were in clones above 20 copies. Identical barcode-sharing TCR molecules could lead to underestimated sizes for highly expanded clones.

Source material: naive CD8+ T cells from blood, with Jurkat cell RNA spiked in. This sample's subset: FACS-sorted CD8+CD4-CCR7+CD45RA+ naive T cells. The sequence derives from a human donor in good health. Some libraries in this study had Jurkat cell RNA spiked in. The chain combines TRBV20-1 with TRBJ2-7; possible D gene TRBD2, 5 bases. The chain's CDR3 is CSARGTDEHTQYF. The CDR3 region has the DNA TGCAGTGCTAGAGGGACTGACGAACACACGCAGTACTTC.